This T cell receptor (beta chain) emerged from a study of cytomegalovirus exposure and HLA in healthy donors. General observations from the study: Specificity for CMV antigens was confirmed in vitro for a few of the CMV-associated chains. Later analysis associated a missense DCLRE1C variant with TCR beta V- and J-gene trimming.

PCR amplification relied on 60 Vbeta primers (plus 13 Jbeta primers). Here immunoSEQ multiplex PCR was the method, and the copy in TCRdb shows in-frame clones only, minus some. The table lists about 170,000 clones, 70% to 80% of them singletons. On this clone: Its antigen is as yet unknown.

The CDR3 has 13 amino acids. Trimming removed 3 bases from V and 6 bases from J, with 10 bases in between. Germline V gives CDR1 MRHNA, CDR2 SNTAGT. The sample was PBMCs. The J gene is TRBJ2-3, the V gene TRBV6-4, with D unclear. The TCR was taken from a female donor in good health and CMV-seronegative. CDR3 residues: CASSETGMDTQYF. The CDR3, as DNA: TGTGCCAGCAGTGAGACTGGAATGGATACGCAGTATTTT.